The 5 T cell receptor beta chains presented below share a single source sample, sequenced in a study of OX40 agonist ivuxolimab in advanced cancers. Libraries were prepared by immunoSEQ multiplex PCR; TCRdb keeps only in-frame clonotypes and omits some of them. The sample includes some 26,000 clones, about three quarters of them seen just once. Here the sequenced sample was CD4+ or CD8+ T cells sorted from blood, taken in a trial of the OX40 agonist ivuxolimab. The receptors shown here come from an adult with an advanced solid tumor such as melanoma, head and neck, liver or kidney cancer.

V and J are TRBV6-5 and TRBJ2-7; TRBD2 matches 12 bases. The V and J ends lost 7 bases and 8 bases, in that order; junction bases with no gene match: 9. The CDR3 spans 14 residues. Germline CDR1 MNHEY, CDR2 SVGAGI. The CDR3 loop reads CASTMTSGSRQQYF. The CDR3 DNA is TGTGCCAGCACCATGACTAGCGGGAGTAGGCAGCAGTACTTC.

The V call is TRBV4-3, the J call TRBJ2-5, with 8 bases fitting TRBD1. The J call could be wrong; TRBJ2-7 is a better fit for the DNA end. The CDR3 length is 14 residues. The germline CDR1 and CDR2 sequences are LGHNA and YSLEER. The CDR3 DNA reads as TGCGCCAGCAGCACTCGGGACAGGTCCTACGAGCAGTACTTC. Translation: CASSTRDRSYEQYF.

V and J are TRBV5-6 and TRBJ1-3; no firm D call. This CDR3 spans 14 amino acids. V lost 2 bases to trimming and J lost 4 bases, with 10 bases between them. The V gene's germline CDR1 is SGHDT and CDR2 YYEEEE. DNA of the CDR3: TGTGCCAGCAGCTTCGGGCAGGTGGGAAACACCATATATTTT. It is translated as CASSFGQVGNTIYF.

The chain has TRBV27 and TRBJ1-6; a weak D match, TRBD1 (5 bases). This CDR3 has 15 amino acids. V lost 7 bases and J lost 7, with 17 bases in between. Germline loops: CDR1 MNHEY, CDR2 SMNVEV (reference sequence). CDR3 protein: CASTVGAGLNSPLHF. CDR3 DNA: TGTGCCAGCACCGTTGGGGCAGGCCTCAATTCACCCCTCCACTTT.

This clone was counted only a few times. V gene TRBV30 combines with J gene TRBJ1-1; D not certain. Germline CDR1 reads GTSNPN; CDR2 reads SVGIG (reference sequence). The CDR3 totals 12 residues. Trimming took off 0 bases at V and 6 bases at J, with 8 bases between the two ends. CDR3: CAWSVAFPEAFF. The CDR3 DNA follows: TGTGCCTGGAGTGTAGCCTTTCCTGAAGCTTTCTTT.